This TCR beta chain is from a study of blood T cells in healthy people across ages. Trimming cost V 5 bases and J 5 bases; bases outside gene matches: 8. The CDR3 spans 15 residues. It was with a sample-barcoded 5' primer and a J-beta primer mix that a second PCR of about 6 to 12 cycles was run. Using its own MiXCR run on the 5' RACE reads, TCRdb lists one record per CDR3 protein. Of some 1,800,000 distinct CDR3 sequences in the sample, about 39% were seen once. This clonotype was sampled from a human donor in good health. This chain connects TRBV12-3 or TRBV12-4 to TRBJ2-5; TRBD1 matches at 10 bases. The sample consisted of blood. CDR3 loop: CASSAGQGDTETQYF. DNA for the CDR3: TGTGCCAGCAGTGCCGGACAGGGGGATACGGAGACCCAGTACTTC.